A single sample is the source of the 6 T cell receptor beta chains below, sequenced in a study of T cell responses to AZD1222 COVID-19 vaccine. Measured with immunoSEQ multiplex PCR; TCRdb has only the in-frame clones, and not every one. The table lists some 150,000 clones, roughly 85% of them singletons. The input for sequencing was peripheral blood, taken 28 days after the second dose of the MenACWY control vaccine. The receptors derive from an adult who received the MenACWY meningococcal vaccine as a control.

The chain employs TRBV12-3 or TRBV12-4 and TRBJ2-2; D is unresolved. The V and J ends lost 5 bases and 4 bases respectively, with 2 bases between them. The CDR3 is 11 amino acids. In DNA, the CDR3 is TGTGCCAGCAGTACCACCGGGGAGCTGTTTTTT. Translating gives CASSTTGELFF.

This clone showed up just once. The V gene is TRBV7-9, the J gene TRBJ1-1; D is unclear. Germline V gives CDR1 SEHNR, CDR2 FQNEAQ (reference sequence). This CDR3 spans 15 amino acids. The V and J ends lost 1 base and 0 bases respectively, with 9 bases between them. The CDR3 nucleotides read TGTGCCAGCAGCTTAGGGACCAAAGTGAACACTGAAGCTTTCTTT. Its translation is CASSLGTKVNTEAFF.

The J gene is TRBJ1-3, the V gene TRBV5-5; D is uncertain. Germline V gene lookup returns CDR1 SGHKS and CDR2 YYEKEE (reference sequence). CDR3 size: 15 residues. The germline V and J ends were trimmed by 7 bases and 0 bases, with 14 bases remaining between them. CDR3 region: CASLLGFSSGNTIYF. The CDR3 bases are TGTGCCAGCCTGCTGGGGTTTTCCTCTGGAAACACCATATATTTT.

This clone was observed once. The chain joins TRBV5-6 to TRBJ1-4; D unclear. Between the trimmed V and J ends, which lost 4 bases and 0 bases, there was a span of 16 bases. Germline V CDR1 and CDR2: SGHDT, YYEEEE. The CDR3 runs to 17 residues. The chain's CDR3 is CASSTGSEAATNEKLFF. The CDR3 coding sequence is TGTGCCAGCAGCACCGGGTCAGAAGCTGCAACTAATGAAAAACTGTTTTTT. The full variable domain, completed using reference TRBV5-6 and TRBJ1-4, is DAGVTQSPTHLIKTRGQQVTLRCSPKSGHDTVSWYQQALGQGPQFIFQYYEEEERQRGNFPDRFSGHQFPNYSSELNVNALLLGDSALYLCASSTGSEAATNEKLFFGSGTQLSVL.

V usage is TRBV7-3 and J usage is TRBJ2-2; 8 bases map to TRBD2. This CDR3 has 15 residues. Germline-derived CDR1 and CDR2 are SGHTA and FQGTGA. The J segment lost 5 bases and the V segment lost 4 bases, leaving 6 bases of the junction unmatched. The CDR3 nucleotides read TGTGCCAGCAGCTCGACCGGGACTAGAACCGGGGAGCTGTTTTTT. Amino acids: CASSSTGTRTGELFF.

This clone was recorded a few times. The rearrangement uses TRBV9 and TRBJ2-2; TRBD2 aligns across 15 bases. Germline lookup yields CDR1 SGDLS and CDR2 YYNGEE. The V and J ends lost 4 bases and 4 bases, in that order; junction bases with no gene match: 5. The length of the CDR3 is 17 residues. CDR3 in DNA: TGTGCCAGCAGCACGGGACTAGCGGGAGGAGGCACCGGGGAGCTGTTTTTT. Amino acids: CASSTGLAGGGTGELFF. Supplemented by reference TRBV9 and TRBJ2-2, the full variable domain reads DSGVTQTPKHLITATGQRVTLRCSPRSGDLSVYWYQQSLDQGLQFLIQYYNGEERAKGNILERFSAQQFPDLHSELNLSSLELGDSALYFCASSTGLAGGGTGELFFGEGSRLTVL.